Listed below are T cell receptor beta chains from one sample, sequenced in a study of T cells in Graves' hyperthyroidism and ophthalmopathy. From the multiplex PCR reads, TCRdb called clonotypes with MiXCR, one entry per CDR3 protein. The sample shows around 250,000 distinct CDR3 sequences, less than 20% of them seen only once. Sample: blood. The receptors come from a woman between 18 and 30 years old with Graves' ophthalmopathy. The conserved cysteine and the conserved F or W are not part of the CDR3 here. The order of the fields is V gene, CDR3 protein.

v_gene: TRBV7-3; CDR3aa: ASSLTGSGDTQY
v_gene: TRBV19; CDR3aa: ASSLGFLAGTDTQY
v_gene: TRBV13; CDR3aa: ASSAAGVANTGELF
v_gene: TRBV4-3; CDR3aa: ASSLQGGPGGDTQY
v_gene: TRBV28; CDR3aa: ASSLLTLGMNTEAF
v_gene: TRBV6-1; CDR3aa: ASSSWGDLNTEAF
v_gene: TRBV20-1; CDR3aa: SASTRDSPFEKLF
v_gene: TRBV10-3; CDR3aa: AISVGGDRTNYGYT
v_gene: TRBV28; CDR3aa: ASSFAGPNTKNIQY
v_gene: TRBV7-9; CDR3aa: ASSPSRVAGNTIY
v_gene: TRBV20-1; CDR3aa: SARSVWEEKLF
v_gene: TRBV27; CDR3aa: ASSDHGRSTEAF
v_gene: TRBV2; CDR3aa: GLVRNYGYT
v_gene: TRBV11-3; CDR3aa: ASSPGWPSGGAVGKDTQY
v_gene: TRBV9; CDR3aa: ASSSSGQDNSPLH
v_gene: TRBV6-4; CDR3aa: ASSDGTSGGNEQY
v_gene: TRBV3-1; CDR3aa: ASSHSTSVSGLEQY
v_gene: TRBV19; CDR3aa: ATGGGEKLF
v_gene: TRBV7-9; CDR3aa: ASSLPGQGYSPLH
v_gene: TRBV18; CDR3aa: ASSPTLNEKLF
v_gene: TRBV2; CDR3aa: ASSQGLAGGLRNEQY
v_gene: TRBV5-4; CDR3aa: ASSSPGYNTGELF